The clone carrying this TCR beta chain was counted ten times or more. The antigen is undetermined. There were TCR beta CDR3 regions amplified from RNA transcripts. TCR CDR3 underwent first-round RT-PCR with the HTBI primer set. TCRdb used MiXCR to reprocess the multiplex PCR reads, holding one entry per CDR3 protein. The sample lists some 760,000 distinct CDR3 sequences, 14% occurring once. This record belongs to a study of T cells in Graves' hyperthyroidism and ophthalmopathy. This CDR3 region has 11 residues. V lost 7 bases and J lost 3, with 4 bases in between. CDR1 SNHLY and CDR2 FYNNEI come from the germline V gene. Study-wide points: The model identified upcoming ophthalmopathy a median about six months ahead of onset. Most expanded thyroid clonotypes above 0.001 also appeared in blood. A model of 13 V-J features distinguished ophthalmopathy from stable hyperthyroidism.

This chain connects TRBV2 to TRBJ2-1; D is unclear. The sample consisted of blood. The sequence derives from a woman aged 18-29 years with Graves' hyperthyroidism. This CDR3 reads CASKVYNEQFF. For the CDR3, the DNA is TGTGCCAGCAAGGTCTACAATGAGCAGTTCTTC. Using reference TRBV2 and TRBJ2-1 for the parts outside the CDR3, the full variable domain is EPEVTQTPSHQVTQMGQEVILRCVPISNHLYFYWYRQILGQKVEFLVSFYNNEISEKSEIFDDQFSVERPDGSNFTLKIRSTKLEDSAMYFCASKVYNEQFFGPGTRLTVL.